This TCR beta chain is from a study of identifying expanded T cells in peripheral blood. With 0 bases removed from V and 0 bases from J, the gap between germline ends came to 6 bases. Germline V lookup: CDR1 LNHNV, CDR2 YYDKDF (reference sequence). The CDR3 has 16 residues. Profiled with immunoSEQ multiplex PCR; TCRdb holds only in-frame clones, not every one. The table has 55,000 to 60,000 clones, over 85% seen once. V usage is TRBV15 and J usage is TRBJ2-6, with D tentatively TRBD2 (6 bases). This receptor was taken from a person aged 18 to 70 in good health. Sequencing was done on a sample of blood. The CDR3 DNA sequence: TGTGCCACCAGCAGAGATAGCGGCTCTGGGGCCAACGTCCTGACTTTC. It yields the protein CATSRDSGSGANVLTF.